This T cell receptor beta chain comes out of a study of cytomegalovirus exposure and HLA in healthy donors. Turning to the study itself: A subsequent analysis stated that the 90 to 150 validation repertoires were run on the same platform as the approximately 700 first-cohort repertoires.

Profiling relied on immunoSEQ multiplex PCR, and the TCRdb table lists in-frame clones only, not all of them. The sample contains 70,000 to 75,000 clones, approximately 94% of which appear only once. The TCR originated in a woman under 30 in good health and CMV-seropositive. The sequenced sample consisted of PBMCs.

The CDR3 DNA reads TGTGCCAGCAGCCTACTGGGGGCAGGAAACACCATATATTTT. Protein sequence: CASSLLGAGNTIYF. The chain combines TRBV4-2 with TRBJ1-3, with a weak D call TRBD1 (6 bases). CDR1 is LGHNA, CDR2 YNFKEQ, per germline. The V and J ends lost 4 bases and 4 bases respectively, with 11 bases between them. The CDR3 extends over 14 amino acids.